A selection of T cell receptor beta chains follows, all from one sample in a study of PD-L1 blockade in urothelial cancer. TCRdb keeps only in-frame clones here, not all; method: immunoSEQ multiplex PCR. The sample carries more than 65,000 clones, around 90% recorded once. This sample comprised PBMCs, obtained around atezolizumab (anti-PD-L1) treatment. These TCRs come from a woman in her 70s with urothelial cancer. CDR3s include the opening cysteine and the closing phenylalanine or tryptophan. The D gene is left open where the match is weak. Clone size is not always given. Where it is, it says once, few, many or a class for expanded clones.

V gene	clone size	D gene	J gene	CDR3 DNA	CDR3 protein
TRBV19	.	.	TRBJ1-5	TGTGCCAGTCGACCGGCTGGCGGAAATCTCAATCAGCCCCAGCATTTT	CASRPAGGNLNQPQHF
TRBV5-4	.	TRBD2	TRBJ2-7	TGTGCCAGCAGCTTGACTAGCGGGAGTTACGAGCAGTACTTC	CASSLTSGSYEQYF
TRBV15	.	TRBD2	TRBJ2-4	TGTGCCACCAGCAGAGATGGGGGACTAGGCAAAAACATTCAGTACTTC	CATSRDGGLGKNIQYF
TRBV2	once	TRBD1	TRBJ1-1	TGTGCCAGTCGTTACGACAGGGGAGGCACTGAAGCTTTCTTT	CASRYDRGGTEAFF
TRBV9	.	TRBD2	TRBJ2-3	TGTGCCAGCAGCGAATACAGCGGGGGAACAGATACGCAGTATTTT	CASSEYSGGTDTQYF
TRBV7-3	.	.	TRBJ1-1	TGTGCCAGCAGCTTAGGGCATTCGAACACTGAAGCTTTCTTT	CASSLGHSNTEAFF
TRBV7-6	few	.	TRBJ1-6	TGTGCCAGCAGCTTAGAACCAGGAATGAATTCACCCCTCCACTTT	CASSLEPGMNSPLHF
TRBV5-1	.	TRBD2	TRBJ2-1	TGCGCCAGCAGCTTAGCGGGAGGGCTCTCCTACAATGAGCAGTTCTTC	CASSLAGGLSYNEQFF
TRBV15	.	TRBD2	TRBJ2-1	TGTGCCACCAGCCCAGGACTAGCGGGCAGCTCCTACAATGAGCAGTTCTTC	CATSPGLAGSSYNEQFF
TRBV6-5	.	TRBD1	TRBJ1-2	TGTGCCAGTCGACAGGGGAAGGACTATGGCTACACCTTC	CASRQGKDYGYTF
TRBV4-3	few	TRBD1	TRBJ2-7	TGCGCCAGCAGCCAAGTTAGGACAGGGGGCTACGAGCAGTACTTC	CASSQVRTGGYEQYF
TRBV4-2	.	TRBD2	TRBJ2-1	TGTGCCAGCAGCCAAGACCCCCGGGGGGGCTACAATGAGCAGTTCTTC	CASSQDPRGGYNEQFF
TRBV29-1	.	.	TRBJ2-5	TGCAGCGTTGAAGATCCGACAGCTTTCCAAGAGACCCAGTACTTC	CSVEDPTAFQETQYF
TRBV5-1	.	TRBD2	TRBJ2-7	TGCGCCAGCAGCCCCGGCGGGAGCTACGAGCAGTACTTC	CASSPGGSYEQYF
TRBV5-4	few	.	TRBJ1-2	TGTGCCAGCAGCCTGGGACTCCAAGCTAACTATGGCTACACCTTC	CASSLGLQANYGYTF
TRBV14	.	.	TRBJ2-1	TGTGCCAGCAGCCAAGGGGGCAGCTACAATGAGCAGTTCTTC	CASSQGGSYNEQFF
TRBV7-9	.	.	TRBJ2-5	TGTGCCAGCAGCTTAGAAGATGCAGGAAAAGAGACCCAGTACTTC	CASSLEDAGKETQYF
TRBV5-4	.	TRBD1	TRBJ2-7	TGTGCCAGCAGTTTGCCCGGGACAGGGCCCTACGAGCAGTACTTC	CASSLPGTGPYEQYF
TRBV6-4	.	.	TRBJ2-1	TGTGCCAGCAGTGAGTCCGGGCTAGCTCACAATGAGCAGTTCTTC	CASSESGLAHNEQFF
TRBV6-1	.	TRBD1	TRBJ1-2	TGTGCCAGCAGGGGACAGGGGTATGGCTACACCTTC	CASRGQGYGYTF